This is a list of T cell receptor beta chains from one sample in a study of blood T cell repertoires in COVID-19. Only in-frame clones appear in the TCRdb table, and some are missing; sequencing was by immunoSEQ multiplex PCR. This sample has 200,000 to 250,000 clones, with about 92% found just once. The sequencing input was peripheral blood. The receptors come from a man aged 25-45 years with acute or convalescent COVID-19. Each CDR3 is given with its conserved first and last residue. A D gene is named only where the DNA matches it firmly. Clone sizes are given selectively: once, few, many, or a class where the clone is expanded.

abundance	v_gene	j_gene	d_gene	CDR3nt	CDR3aa
-	TRBV7-9	TRBJ1-5	-	TGTGCCAGCAGCTTTCGGGGGAATCAGCCCCAGCATTTT	CASSFRGNQPQHF
-	TRBV24-1	TRBJ2-2	-	TGTGCCACCAGTATATCAGGGCTCAACACCGGGGAGCTGTTTTTT	CATSISGLNTGELFF
-	TRBV18	TRBJ1-3	-	TGTGCCAGCTCGGGGGGGCGAAACACCATATATTTT	CASSGGRNTIYF
-	TRBV9	TRBJ2-7	TRBD2	TGTGCCAGCAGTGGGACTAGCGGTTACGAGCAGTACTTC	CASSGTSGYEQYF
-	TRBV20-1	TRBJ2-1	-	TGCAGTGCTAGAGATTACAGCGAGCAGTTCTTC	CSARDYSEQFF
-	TRBV7-9	TRBJ1-3	-	TGTGCCAGCAGCTTAGGAGGGGGTTCTGGAAACACCATATATTTT	CASSLGGGSGNTIYF
-	TRBV9	TRBJ2-3	-	TGTGCCAGCAGCGTAGGAAGGGGGACAGATACGCAGTATTTT	CASSVGRGTDTQYF
-	TRBV6-6	TRBJ2-3	-	TGTGCCAGCAGTTTAAGCCGGGTCAGCACAGATACGCAGTATTTT	CASSLSRVSTDTQYF
few	TRBV4-2	TRBJ2-7	TRBD2	TGTGCCAGCAGCCAAGTACTGGCTAGCGGCATCTACGAGCAGTACTTC	CASSQVLASGIYEQYF
once	TRBV5-1	TRBJ1-4	TRBD1	TGCGCCAGCAGCATACGTCCGGCGGGCAGGGGGCGATCTAATGAAAAACTGTTTTTT	CASSIRPAGRGRSNEKLFF
once	TRBV19	TRBJ2-3	-	TGTGCCAGTAGTTCGCGGTCAGATACGCAGTATTTT	CASSSRSDTQYF
-	TRBV11-3	TRBJ2-2	-	TGTGCCAGCAGCTGGGGGGGCCGGGAGCTGTTTTTT	CASSWGGRELFF
-	TRBV6-2/TRBV6-3	TRBJ2-2	TRBD1	TGTGCCAGCAGACCTGGGACAGCGAACACCGGGGAGCTGTTTTTT	CASRPGTANTGELFF
-	TRBV7-9	TRBJ2-3	-	TGTGCCAGCAGCTTAGCAATCGGCGGAGGTACGCAGTATTTT	CASSLAIGGGTQYF
-	TRBV5-8	TRBJ2-2	TRBD1	TGTGCCAGCAGTCGGCGGACAGGGGCCACCGGGGAGCTGTTTTTT	CASSRRTGATGELFF
once	TRBV5-1	TRBJ2-7	TRBD2	TGCGCCAGCAGCTTGGGACCTAGCGGGGGACCGTACGAGCAGTACTTC	CASSLGPSGGPYEQYF
-	TRBV12-3/TRBV12-4	TRBJ2-5	-	TGTGCCAGCAGAGCGAAAAAAGAGACCCAGTACTTC	CASRAKKETQYF